The clone carrying this T cell receptor (beta chain) showed up just a few times. Its antigen is as yet unknown. The source of the sample is a study of shared clonotypes between healthy human individuals. The method was immunoSEQ multiplex PCR; TCRdb's version includes in-frame clones alone and lacks a portion of them. This table has some 2,500,000 clones, around 90% appearing once. The CDR3 consists of 14 residues. Germline assignment: CDR1 LNHDA and CDR2 SQIVND (reference sequence). The V end lost 6 bases, the J end lost 1 base, and 12 bases lay between the germline ends. General study results and limits: Compared with memory subsets, naive subsets generally had larger estimated richness. A reduction in generation probabilities was seen for non-shared clonotypes relative to those shared by all four donors. At large depth, rarefaction still showed sorted-subset sequencing to be incomplete.

Sequencing input: naive CD4+ T cells from PBMCs. The subset here: CD45RA+ positively selected. The chain recombines TRBV19 with TRBJ1-1; D not resolved. This clonotype was sampled from a man between 18 and 29 years old in good health. Some clones in this sample may be carry-over from other donors' samples. CDR3 residues: CASSKPPANTEAFF. The DNA for the CDR3 is TGTGCCAGTAGCAAACCCCCAGCGAACACTGAAGCTTTCTTT.